The subject of this entry is one T cell receptor beta chain. These data belong to a study of T cell changes during pregnancy in multiple sclerosis. Per the germline V gene, CDR1 is LNHDA and CDR2 is SQIVND (reference sequence). Unmatched junction bases numbered 5, after V lost 3 bases and J lost 5 bases. The CDR3 covers 14 residues. Clones were sequenced by immunoSEQ multiplex PCR, and TCRdb holds only the in-frame ones, with some missing. Of more than 30,000 clones in the sample, 75% to 95% were seen once. This chain links TRBV19 with TRBJ2-5, with 8 bases matching TRBD2. The source is a female donor in good health, enrolled as a control in a pregnancy study. The specimen comprised CD4+ T cells from peripheral blood mononuclear cells, sampled in the third trimester of pregnancy. In DNA form, the CDR3 reads TGTGCCAGTAGTATCGGACTAGCTGGGGAGACCCAGTACTTC. This sequence encodes CASSIGLAGETQYF.